A selection of T cell receptor beta chains follows, all from one sample in a study of blood T cell repertoires in COVID-19. Produced via immunoSEQ multiplex PCR; TCRdb's table is partial and in-frame only. The sample consists of about 210,000 clones, about 91% of them appearing once. Sequencing input: peripheral blood. These receptor sequences come from a woman in her thirties or forties with acute or convalescent COVID-19. CDR3s include the opening cysteine and the closing phenylalanine or tryptophan. The size of a clone is reported for some rows only, either as once, few or many, or as a class for expanded clones.

>.|TRBJ1-6|TRBV6-5
CASKTGMGLLHF
>.|TRBJ2-1|TRBV4-1
CASSQARGGSYNEQFF
>.|TRBJ1-1|TRBV14
CASSQGQNTEAFF
>.|TRBJ2-4|TRBV15
CATSGVLENIQYF
>.|TRBJ1-2|TRBV5-4
CASSAGGNYGYTF
>.|TRBJ1-2|TRBV6-5
CASSYSPSGAYGYTF
>.|TRBJ1-1|TRBV6-1
CASSERVRGLALEAFF
>.|TRBJ1-5|TRBV21-1
CASSKAGGQKPNQPQHF
>.|TRBJ2-3|TRBV5-1
CASSWPTSGGPGDTQYF
>.|TRBJ1-2|TRBV4-2
CASSPGTVFNYGYTF
>.|TRBJ2-6|TRBV4-1
CASSQAGQGSSGANVLTF
>once|TRBJ1-6|TRBV30
CAWRWGRDNSPLHF
>.|TRBJ1-2|TRBV20-1
CSAFGEGFTF
>.|TRBJ2-3|TRBV19
CASSMVPSGSTDTQYF
>.|TRBJ1-2|TRBV21-1
CASSKGNRDHNYGYTF
>.|TRBJ1-2|TRBV6-5
CASSYGGGTYGYTF
>once|TRBJ1-5|TRBV19
CASCTGSNQPQHF
>.|TRBJ2-5|TRBV11-2
CASSFRGLGGEGTQYF
>.|TRBJ2-1|TRBV11-2
CASSLDGGSYNEQFF
>.|TRBJ1-5|TRBV6-5
CASSYSSGDNQPQHF
>.|TRBJ1-2|TRBV27
CASSLTGTGTNYGYTF
>.|TRBJ1-1|TRBV15
CATSIPTALPPEAFF
>.|TRBJ1-6|TRBV7-9
CASSPTGNYNSPLHF
>.|TRBJ2-2|TRBV12-5
CASGFAAGGDTGELFF